The 26 T cell receptor beta chains given below trace back to one sample, sequenced in a study of blood T cell repertoires in COVID-19. TCRdb keeps only in-frame clones here, not all; method: immunoSEQ multiplex PCR. In the table there are around 100,000 clones, approximately 88% of which are singletons. The specimen sequenced was peripheral blood. Receptors were obtained from a human donor in a cohort sampled during active COVID-19.

The rearrangement joins TRBV5-4 to TRBJ2-5, with TRBD1 matching over 12 bases. This CDR3 has 17 residues. V shed 3 bases, J shed 5 bases, and the junction held 11 bases outside the gene matches. Germline loops: CDR1 SGHNT, CDR2 YYREEE (reference sequence). CDR3 nucleotides: TGTGCCAGCAGCTCCGCCGGGACAGGGGGCCTTCTGGAGACCCAGTACTTC. It yields the protein CASSSAGTGGLLETQYF.

The table lists this clone with a count of one. The chain carries TRBV28 and TRBJ2-7; possibly TRBD1 for D (6 bases). V lost 1 base, J lost 13 bases, and 14 bases lay in between. CDR1 is MDHEN and CDR2 is SYDVKM in the germline V gene. The CDR3 is 12 amino acids. The CDR3: CASSLSQGGVYF. The CDR3 nucleotides read TGTGCCAGCAGTTTATCACAAGGGGGAGTCTACTTC.

V usage is TRBV18 and J usage is TRBJ2-7, with D perhaps matching TRBD2 (6 bases). Trimming pared 1 base from V and 5 bases from J, leaving 12 bases between. Per the germline V gene, CDR1 is KGHSH and CDR2 is LQKENI. CDR3 length: 14 residues. CDR3 bases: TGTGCCAGCTCACCACTTCCGGGGGACGACGAGCAGTACTTC. Its protein is CASSPLPGDDEQYF.

The rearrangement links TRBV6-6 to TRBJ1-2; no clear D. Germline CDR1 is MNHNY and CDR2 is SVGAGI (reference sequence). Trimming took off 4 bases at V and 2 bases at J, with 11 bases between the two ends. The length of the CDR3 is 14 residues. The CDR3 nucleotides read TGTGCCAGCAGTTTATCAAGCTTGAACTATGGCTACACCTTC. Protein product: CASSLSSLNYGYTF.

The chain has TRBV30 and TRBJ2-3, with D possibly TRBD2 on 6 matching bases. The CDR3 contains 13 residues. V was pared by 4 bases and J by 2 bases, with 10 bases between. The V gene's germline CDR1 is GTSNPN and CDR2 SVGIG (reference sequence). The CDR3 loop is CAWIGRDTDTQYF. CDR3 DNA: TGTGCCTGGATCGGGCGGGACACAGATACGCAGTATTTT.

This sequence joins TRBV5-1 and TRBJ2-1, with 9 positions matching TRBD1. The CDR3 has 17 residues. Germline V gene lookup returns CDR1 SGHRS and CDR2 YFSETQ. V lost 4 bases, J lost 7 bases, and 15 bases stayed unmatched. Written as DNA, the CDR3 is TGCGCCAGCAGCCCCTCCACTGGACAGGGGCCGGGGAATGAGCAGTTCTTC. This encodes CASSPSTGQGPGNEQFF. The full variable domain, in which reference TRBV5-1 and TRBJ2-1 provide the parts outside the CDR3, is KAGVTQTPRYLIKTRGQQVTLSCSPISGHRSVSWYQQTPGQGLQFLFEYFSETQRNKGNFPGRFSGRQFSNSRSEMNVSTLELGDSALYLCASSPSTGQGPGNEQFFGPGTRLTVL.

The chain is built from TRBV6-6 and TRBJ2-7; maybe TRBD2 (6 bases). The V end was cut by 2 bases, the J end by 1 base, with 12 bases between. Germline CDR1 reads MNHNY; CDR2 reads SVGAGI (reference sequence). The CDR3 extends over 15 amino acids. The CDR3 region has the DNA TGTGCCAGCAGTTACGGAGGGTCCCGGTCCTACGAGCAGTACTTC. Protein: CASSYGGSRSYEQYF.

This chain joins TRBV19 and TRBJ1-1, with D perhaps TRBD1 (6 bases). Germline lookup yields CDR1 LNHDA and CDR2 SQIVND (reference sequence). With 6 bases removed from V and 1 base from J, the gap between germline ends came to 15 bases. The CDR3 length is 15 residues. The CDR3 DNA reads TGTGCCAGTAGGAACACCGGGACACGGAACACTGAAGCTTTCTTT. As protein: CASRNTGTRNTEAFF.

This chain links TRBV7-2 with TRBJ2-5, with TRBD1 identical over 11 bases. Germline CDR1 SGHTA, CDR2 FQGNSA. The CDR3 consists of 15 residues. The ends lost 5 bases at V and 5 bases at J; junction bases unmatched: 7. The CDR3 DNA reads TGTGCCAGCAGCGCCCGGACAGGGGGCGGTGAGACCCAGTACTTC. Encoded protein: CASSARTGGGETQYF.

This clone turned up a few times. The J gene is TRBJ2-7, the V gene TRBV21-1; the D call TRBD1 from the table was never checked on the DNA. TRBV21-1 is termed a pseudogene. The CDR3 runs to 11 residues. In nucleotides, the CDR3 is TGTGCCAGCACAGGGTACCACGAGCAGTACTTC. Translation gives CASTGYHEQYF.

The chain links TRBV9 to TRBJ2-1; D possibly corresponds to TRBD2 (6 bases). The CDR3 totals 18 residues. V was shortened by 4 bases and J by 1 base, with 21 bases between the two germline ends. Germline V gene lookup returns CDR1 SGDLS and CDR2 YYNGEE. The CDR3 region is CASSPSEIPVSSYNEQFF. As DNA, the CDR3 is TGTGCCAGCAGCCCTAGCGAGATCCCCGTTTCGTCCTACAATGAGCAGTTCTTC.

The V call is TRBV11-2, the J call TRBJ1-2, with D perhaps matching TRBD1 (5 bases). This CDR3 contains 16 residues. CDR1 and CDR2 (germline): SGHAT, FQNNGV. V was pared by 2 bases and J by 8 bases, with 21 bases between. The CDR3, as DNA: TGTGCCAGCAGCTTACGGGGGGAAAGAACGTCGGAAGGCTACACCTTC. Translated: CASSLRGERTSEGYTF.

V gene TRBV15 combines with J gene TRBJ2-3; 11 bases map to TRBD2. From germline, CDR1 is LNHNV and CDR2 YYDKDF (reference sequence). This CDR3 contains 15 residues. Trimming removed 4 bases from V and 7 bases from J; junction bases left unmatched: 7. In DNA form, the CDR3 reads TGTGCCACCAGCATTAGCGGGGGGGCCAAGAATACGCAGTATTTT. Translated, it gives CATSISGGAKNTQYF.

This clone has more than one count but fewer than ten. V and J are TRBV2 and TRBJ2-1, with 12 bases fitting TRBD2. The CDR3 length is 16 residues. Germline CDR1 and CDR2: SNHLY and FYNNEI. V shed 5 bases and J 4 bases; nucleotides not matched to a gene: 6. The CDR3 DNA follows: TGTGCCAGCAGTCTCCTGACTAGCGGGGGATACAATGAGCAGTTCTTC. Its translation is CASSLLTSGGYNEQFF.

This clone was seen a handful of times. The chain joins TRBV11-3 to TRBJ2-7, with D possibly TRBD1 on 6 matching bases. Germline-derived CDR1 and CDR2 are SGHNT and YENEEA. V dropped 5 bases and J dropped 3 bases, with 14 bases sitting between them. The CDR3 is made up of 14 amino acids. CDR3 coding DNA: TGTGCCAGCAGCGCACAAGGGACAAACTACGAGCAGTACTTC. It codes for CASSAQGTNYEQYF.

Regarding this clone: The germline gene is not matched at one end of the junction; a read error may be the cause. J is TRBJ1-6 and V is TRBV11-2; no clear D. The CDR3 loop spans 14 amino acids. CDR1 and CDR2 from the germline V gene are SGHAT and FQNNGV. The CDR3 loop is CASTLGLYNSPLHF. CDR3 bases: TGTGCCAGCACCTTAGGTCTCTATAATTCACCCCTCCACTTT.

The gene calls are TRBV7-2 and TRBJ2-4; 9 bases map to TRBD2. Germline-derived CDR1 and CDR2 are SGHTA and FQGNSA. Trimming at V came to 4 bases and at J to 9 bases, leaving 10 bases not matched to a gene. The CDR3 totals 15 residues. The CDR3 protein is CASSWASGVSSIQYF. The CDR3, as DNA: TGTGCCAGCAGCTGGGCTAGCGGGGTTAGTAGCATTCAGTACTTC.

This chain links TRBV5-6 with TRBJ1-2, with D perhaps matching TRBD1 (6 bases). V lost 2 bases and J lost 8, with 10 bases in between. The CDR3 is made up of 12 amino acids. Germline V CDR1 and CDR2: SGHDT, YYEEEE. The DNA of the CDR3 is TGTGCCAGCAGCTTAAACAGGGTCGGCTACACCTTC. It yields the protein CASSLNRVGYTF.

The V call is TRBV14, the J call TRBJ1-1; D might be TRBD1 (5 bases). CDR3 length equals 16 residues. The V end was cut by 4 bases, the J end by 0 bases, with 15 bases between. CDR1 SGHDN and CDR2 FVKESK come from the germline V gene. This CDR3 is CASSRGLGGVNTEAFF. The CDR3 nucleotides are TGTGCCAGCAGCCGCGGGTTGGGGGGGGTGAACACTGAAGCTTTCTTT.

The chain recombines TRBV7-9 with TRBJ2-3; D may be TRBD2 (5 bases). Per germline, CDR1 SEHNR and CDR2 FQNEAQ (reference sequence). The CDR3 consists of 16 residues. V dropped 5 bases and J dropped 1 base, with 16 bases sitting between them. CDR3 sequence (DNA): TGTGCCAGCAGCCCAGCCGGGAACAGTGGCACAGATACGCAGTATTTT. As protein: CASSPAGNSGTDTQYF.

The V call is TRBV3-1 (or the pseudogene TRBV3-2), the J call TRBJ2-3, with 9 bases lining up with TRBD2. V was pared by 6 bases and J by 0 bases, with 7 bases of the junction left unmatched. Germline-derived CDR1 and CDR2 are LGHDT and YNNKEL (reference sequence). This CDR3 spans 16 amino acids. CDR3 in amino acids: CASRVSGLASTDTQYF. The CDR3 nucleotides read TGTGCCAGCAGGGTTTCGGGACTAGCAAGCACAGATACGCAGTATTTT.

This clone was seen more than once but under ten times. This rearrangement joins TRBV7-2 to TRBJ1-1, with 9 nucleotides matching TRBD1. V gave up 6 bases and J gave up 4 bases; unmatched junction bases: 6. The CDR3 consists of 14 residues. The germline CDR1 and CDR2 sequences are SGHTA and FQGNSA. DNA for the CDR3: TGTGCCAGCAGAATAGACAGGGGGAGCACTGAAGCTTTCTTT. Its translation is CASRIDRGSTEAFF.

V and J are TRBV18 and TRBJ1-2, with D tentatively TRBD1 (6 bases). The V end was cut by 5 bases, the J end by 4 bases, with 8 bases between. The CDR3 is 12 amino acids. CDR1 KGHSH and CDR2 LQKENI come from the germline V gene. CDR3 bases: TGTGCCAGCTCAACGGACAGCTATGGCTACACCTTC. Translation gives CASSTDSYGYTF.

The V and J genes are TRBV2 and TRBJ2-3, with 12 bases that match TRBD2. The CDR3 covers 16 residues. Germline CDR1 and CDR2: SNHLY and FYNNEI. With 1 base clipped from V and 4 bases from J, the junction kept 3 bases outside the gene matches. Here the CDR3 reads CASSEGASGGADTQYF. For the CDR3, the DNA is TGTGCCAGCAGTGAAGGGGCTAGCGGGGGGGCAGATACGCAGTATTTT. Using reference TRBV2 and TRBJ2-3 for the parts outside the CDR3, the full variable domain is EPEVTQTPSHQVTQMGQEVILRCVPISNHLYFYWYRQILGQKVEFLVSFYNNEISEKSEIFDDQFSVERPDGSNFTLKIRSTKLEDSAMYFCASSEGASGGADTQYFGPGTRLTVL.

The chain combines TRBV19 with TRBJ1-5; 8 nucleotides align to TRBD1. Germline CDR1 and CDR2: LNHDA and SQIVND (reference sequence). This CDR3 has 14 residues. Trimming removed 5 bases from V and 7 bases from J; junction bases left unmatched: 7. The chain's CDR3 is CASSFTGGGQPQHF. The DNA for the CDR3 is TGTGCCAGTAGTTTCACAGGGGGGGGACAGCCCCAGCATTTT.

The V and J genes are TRBV28 and TRBJ2-5, with 10 bases fitting TRBD2. V gave up 8 bases and J gave up 2 bases; unmatched junction bases: 5. The length of the CDR3 is 14 residues. Germline V gene lookup returns CDR1 MDHEN and CDR2 SYDVKM. The chain's CDR3 is CASVAGGLQETQYF. The CDR3 DNA sequence: TGTGCCAGCGTAGCGGGGGGCCTTCAAGAGACCCAGTACTTC.